This is a list of T cell receptor beta chains from one sample in a study of T-cell memory formation after mild COVID-19. TCRdb re-analysed the 5' RACE reads in MiXCR, keeping a single row per CDR3 protein. This sample carries approximately 190,000 distinct CDR3 sequences, about 16% of them seen once, and the ten largest clones take 2% to 3%. Specimen: PBMCs or a T cell subset sorted from them (not recorded which). These receptors were taken from an adult woman who had mild COVID-19 (a few samples of this study predate the infection). Cell type and time point are not known. The CDR3 runs from the conserved cysteine through the conserved F or W. D genes are given only for firm matches. Size is omitted from some rows. Given values are once, few, many or a class for expanded clones.

D: -; J: TRBJ2-5; V: TRBV7-9; size: many; DNA: TGTGCCAGCAGCCCCGTTCCCCAAGAGACCCAGTACTTC; CDR3: CASSPVPQETQYF
D: -; J: TRBJ2-5; V: TRBV2; size: few; DNA: TGTGCCAGCACGGGGGACAGAGAGACCCAGTACTTC; CDR3: CASTGDRETQYF
D: -; J: TRBJ2-1; V: TRBV7-9; size: -; DNA: TGTGCCAGCAGCTTAGTACAGGTTGGCGATCGACTACCTGAGCAGTTCTTC; CDR3: CASSLVQVGDRLPEQFF
D: TRBD2; J: TRBJ2-7; V: TRBV11-3; size: -; DNA: TGTGCCAGCAGCTTAAGATCAATAGCGGGAGCTAGCTCCTACGAGCAGTACTTC; CDR3: CASSLRSIAGASSYEQYF
D: -; J: TRBJ1-5; V: TRBV20-1; size: -; DNA: TGCAGTGCCATTTCCGAGGGCGTGGGCAATCAGCCCCAGCATTTT; CDR3: CSAISEGVGNQPQHF
D: -; J: TRBJ2-3; V: TRBV20-1; size: -; DNA: TGCAGTGCTAGGGCCGCCAATGGTTTTGTGCCCAGCACAGATACGCAGTATTTT; CDR3: CSARAANGFVPSTDTQYF
D: TRBD2; J: TRBJ2-7; V: TRBV7-9; size: few; DNA: TGTGCCAGCAGCTTGGGGGGGGGACCGGTGGAGCAGTACTTC; CDR3: CASSLGGGPVEQYF
D: -; J: TRBJ2-5; V: TRBV4-1; size: -; DNA: TGCGCCAGCAGCCAAGATGGGGGGGCGCGGGAGACCCAGTACTTC; CDR3: CASSQDGGARETQYF
D: TRBD2; J: TRBJ2-5; V: TRBV3-1; size: few; DNA: TGTGCCAGCAGCCAAGCCGGGACTAAAGAGACCCAGTACTTC; CDR3: CASSQAGTKETQYF
D: -; J: TRBJ1-3; V: TRBV11-3; size: few; DNA: TGTGCCAGCAGCGGCAACTCTGGAAACACCATATATTTT; CDR3: CASSGNSGNTIYF
D: -; J: TRBJ2-5; V: TRBV7-2; size: -; DNA: TGTGCCAGCAGGGGTATTAGCGGAAAGACCCAGTACTTC; CDR3: CASRGISGKTQYF
D: -; J: TRBJ1-2; V: TRBV29-1; size: -; DNA: TGCAGCGTTGAAGGAGGAGCCCCGGGAACTTACTATGGCTACACCTTC; CDR3: CSVEGGAPGTYYGYTF
D: TRBD1; J: TRBJ1-1; V: TRBV5-1; size: many; DNA: TGCGCCAGCAGCCCAGAACAGGGGTTCGCAGCTTTCTTT; CDR3: CASSPEQGFAAFF
D: -; J: TRBJ2-1; V: TRBV21-1; size: -; DNA: TGTGCCAGCAGCCGGCAGTTCTTC; CDR3: CASSRQFF
D: -; J: TRBJ2-1; V: TRBV5-1; size: -; DNA: TGCGCCAGCAGCCCGGGGATGGGGAATGAGCAGTTCTTC; CDR3: CASSPGMGNEQFF
D: TRBD1; J: TRBJ1-2; V: TRBV29-1; size: -; DNA: TGCAGCGTTCCCGGGACAGGGGGTACCTATGGCTACACCTTC; CDR3: CSVPGTGGTYGYTF
D: TRBD1; J: TRBJ1-1; V: TRBV6-5; size: few; DNA: TGTGCCAGCAGTAACCCCACAGGGGTGGGCACTGAAGCTTTCTTT; CDR3: CASSNPTGVGTEAFF
D: -; J: TRBJ2-3; V: TRBV4-2; size: many; DNA: TGTGCCAGCAGACACATCGGGCGAACAGATACGCAGTATTTT; CDR3: CASRHIGRTDTQYF
D: -; J: TRBJ2-2; V: TRBV2; size: few; DNA: TGTGCCAGTGACGACACTCCCTCCGGGGAGCTGTTTTTT; CDR3: CASDDTPSGELFF
D: TRBD1; J: TRBJ2-1; V: TRBV7-2; size: -; DNA: TGTGCCAGCAGGCAAAACACAGGGGGCAATGAGCAGTTCTTC; CDR3: CASRQNTGGNEQFF
D: TRBD2; J: TRBJ2-3; V: TRBV5-1; size: -; DNA: TGCGCCAGCAGCCCGGGACTAGCGGGGGGGGGAGCGGCAGATACGCAGTATTTT; CDR3: CASSPGLAGGGAADTQYF
D: TRBD2; J: TRBJ2-3; V: TRBV5-1; size: -; DNA: TGCGCCAGCAGCTTGGTCGGGACTAGCGGGAGGGCCGTGATTGCAGATACGCAGTATTTT; CDR3: CASSLVGTSGRAVIADTQYF
D: -; J: TRBJ1-1; V: TRBV20-1; size: -; DNA: TGCAGTGCTAGAGATCCTTTCGAGGGGAACACTGAAGCTTTCTTT; CDR3: CSARDPFEGNTEAFF